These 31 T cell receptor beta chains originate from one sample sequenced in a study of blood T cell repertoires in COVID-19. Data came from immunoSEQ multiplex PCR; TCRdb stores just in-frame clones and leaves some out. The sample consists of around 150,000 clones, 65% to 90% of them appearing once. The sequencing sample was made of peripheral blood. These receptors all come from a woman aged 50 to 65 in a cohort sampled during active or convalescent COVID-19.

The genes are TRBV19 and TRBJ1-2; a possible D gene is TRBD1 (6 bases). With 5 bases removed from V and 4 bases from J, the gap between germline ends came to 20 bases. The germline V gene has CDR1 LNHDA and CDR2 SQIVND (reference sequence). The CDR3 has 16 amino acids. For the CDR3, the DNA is TGTGCCAGTAGTCCCGGGACACTCGGGGGGAGCTATGGCTACACCTTC. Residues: CASSPGTLGGSYGYTF.

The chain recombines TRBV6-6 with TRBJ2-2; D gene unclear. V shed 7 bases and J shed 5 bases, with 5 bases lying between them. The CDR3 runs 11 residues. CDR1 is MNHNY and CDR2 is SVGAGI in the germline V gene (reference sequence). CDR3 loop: CASTRTGELFF. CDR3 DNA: TGTGCCAGCACCAGGACCGGGGAGCTGTTTTTT.

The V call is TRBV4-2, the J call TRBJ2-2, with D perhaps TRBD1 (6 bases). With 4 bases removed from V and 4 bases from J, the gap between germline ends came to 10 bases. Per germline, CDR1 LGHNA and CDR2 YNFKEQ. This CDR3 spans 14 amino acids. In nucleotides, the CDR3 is TGTGCCAGCAGCCTTACAGGGACCACCGGGGAGCTGTTTTTT. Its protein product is CASSLTGTTGELFF.

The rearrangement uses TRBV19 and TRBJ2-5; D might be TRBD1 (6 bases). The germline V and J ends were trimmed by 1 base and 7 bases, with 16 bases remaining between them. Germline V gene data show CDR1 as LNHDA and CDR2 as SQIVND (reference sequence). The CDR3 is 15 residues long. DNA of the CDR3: TGTGCCAGTAGTATAGTGCACAGGGAAAGGGGGACCCAGTACTTC. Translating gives CASSIVHRERGTQYF.

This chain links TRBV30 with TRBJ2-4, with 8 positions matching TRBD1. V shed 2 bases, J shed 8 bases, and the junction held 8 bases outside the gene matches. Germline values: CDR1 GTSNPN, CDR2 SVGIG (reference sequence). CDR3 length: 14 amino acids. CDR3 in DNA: TGTGCCTGGAGTTCGGACAGGGTAGGATACATTCAGTACTTC. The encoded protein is CAWSSDRVGYIQYF.

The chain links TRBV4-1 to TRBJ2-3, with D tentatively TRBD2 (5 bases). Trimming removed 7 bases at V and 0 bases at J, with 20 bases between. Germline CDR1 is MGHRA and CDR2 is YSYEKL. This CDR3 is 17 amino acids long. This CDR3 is CASTSVPLSDSTDTQYF. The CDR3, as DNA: TGCGCCAGCACTTCGGTTCCCCTTAGCGACAGCACAGATACGCAGTATTTT.

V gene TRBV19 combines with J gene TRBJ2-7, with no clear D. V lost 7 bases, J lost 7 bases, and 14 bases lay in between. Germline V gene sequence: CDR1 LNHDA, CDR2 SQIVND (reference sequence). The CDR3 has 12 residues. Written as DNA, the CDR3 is TGTGCCAGTACCCTGGGCCGTGGGGAGCAGTACTTC. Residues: CASTLGRGEQYF.

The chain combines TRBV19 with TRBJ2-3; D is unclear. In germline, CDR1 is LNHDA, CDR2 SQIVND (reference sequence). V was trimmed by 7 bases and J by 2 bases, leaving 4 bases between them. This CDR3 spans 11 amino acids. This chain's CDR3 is CASTNTDTQYF. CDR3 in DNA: TGTGCCAGTACCAACACAGATACGCAGTATTTT.

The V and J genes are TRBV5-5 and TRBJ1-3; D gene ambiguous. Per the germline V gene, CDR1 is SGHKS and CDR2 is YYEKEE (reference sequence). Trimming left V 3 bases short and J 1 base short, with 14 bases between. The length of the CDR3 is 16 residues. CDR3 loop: CASSSETGRSGNTIYF. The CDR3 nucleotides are TGTGCCAGCAGCTCGGAGACTGGGAGATCTGGAAACACCATATATTTT.

DNA of the CDR3: TGTGCCAGCAGCCACTATAGCGGGGGGCCTAACACCGGGGAGCTGTTTTTT. It is translated as CASSHYSGGPNTGELFF. The gene calls are TRBV4-2 and TRBJ2-2, with 10 bases matching TRBD2. This CDR3 has 17 amino acids. Germline CDR1 and CDR2: LGHNA and YNFKEQ. J lost 2 bases, V lost 3 bases, and 6 bases had no gene match.

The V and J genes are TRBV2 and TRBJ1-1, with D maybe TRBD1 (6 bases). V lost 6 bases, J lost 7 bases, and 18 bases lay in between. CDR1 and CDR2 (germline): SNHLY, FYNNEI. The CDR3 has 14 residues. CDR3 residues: CASSEQGLGGEAFF. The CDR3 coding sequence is TGTGCCAGCAGCGAACAGGGCTTGGGAGGTGAAGCTTTCTTT.

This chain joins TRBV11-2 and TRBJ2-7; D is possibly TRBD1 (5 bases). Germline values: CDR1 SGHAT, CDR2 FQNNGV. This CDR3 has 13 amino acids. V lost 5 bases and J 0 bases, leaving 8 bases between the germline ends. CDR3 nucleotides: TGTGCCAGCAGCGGCGACAGCTCCTACGAGCAGTACTTC. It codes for CASSGDSSYEQYF.

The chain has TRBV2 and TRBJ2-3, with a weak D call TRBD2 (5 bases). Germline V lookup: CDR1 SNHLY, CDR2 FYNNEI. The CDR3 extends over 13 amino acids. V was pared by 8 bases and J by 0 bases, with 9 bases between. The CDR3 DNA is TGTGCCAGCTTGGGCGGGAGCACAGATACGCAGTATTTT. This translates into CASLGGSTDTQYF.

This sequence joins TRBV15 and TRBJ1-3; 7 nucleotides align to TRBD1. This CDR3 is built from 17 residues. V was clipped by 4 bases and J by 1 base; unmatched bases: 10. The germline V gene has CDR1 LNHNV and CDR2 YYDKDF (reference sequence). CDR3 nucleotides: TGTGCCACCAGCATTACCAGGCTACAGGGGTCTGGAAACACCATATATTTT. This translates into CATSITRLQGSGNTIYF.

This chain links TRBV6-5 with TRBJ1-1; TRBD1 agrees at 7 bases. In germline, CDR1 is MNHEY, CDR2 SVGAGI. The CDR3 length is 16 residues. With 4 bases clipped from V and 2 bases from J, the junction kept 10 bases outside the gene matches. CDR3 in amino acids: CASSFVAGTVNTEAFF. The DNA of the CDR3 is TGTGCCAGCAGTTTTGTTGCCGGGACAGTTAACACTGAAGCTTTCTTT.

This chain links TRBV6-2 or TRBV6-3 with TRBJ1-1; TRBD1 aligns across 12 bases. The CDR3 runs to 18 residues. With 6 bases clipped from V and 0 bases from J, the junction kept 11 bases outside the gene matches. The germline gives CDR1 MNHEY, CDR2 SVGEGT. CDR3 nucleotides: TGTGCCAGCAGCCTAACCTGGGACAGGGGGCGGCTGAACACTGAAGCTTTCTTT. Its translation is CASSLTWDRGRLNTEAFF.

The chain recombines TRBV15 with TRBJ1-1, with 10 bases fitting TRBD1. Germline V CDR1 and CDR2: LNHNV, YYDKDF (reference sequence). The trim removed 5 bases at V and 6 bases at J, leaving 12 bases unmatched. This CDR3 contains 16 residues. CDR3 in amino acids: CATSARTGGSNAEAFF. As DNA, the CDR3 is TGTGCCACCAGCGCTCGGACAGGGGGAAGTAACGCTGAAGCTTTCTTT. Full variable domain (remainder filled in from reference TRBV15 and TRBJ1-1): DAMVIQNPRYQVTQFGKPVTLSCSQTLNHNVMYWYQQKSSQAPKLLFHYYDKDFNNEADTPDNFQSRRPNTSFCFLDIRSPGLGDTAMYLCATSARTGGSNAEAFFGQGTRLTVV.

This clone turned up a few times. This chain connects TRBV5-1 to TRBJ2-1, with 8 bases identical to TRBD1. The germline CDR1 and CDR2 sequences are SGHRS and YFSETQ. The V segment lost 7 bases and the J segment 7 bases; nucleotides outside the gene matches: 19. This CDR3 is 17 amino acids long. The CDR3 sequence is CASHERDRPTHRNEQFF. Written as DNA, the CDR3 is TGCGCCAGCCATGAGAGGGACAGGCCCACACATCGGAATGAGCAGTTCTTC.

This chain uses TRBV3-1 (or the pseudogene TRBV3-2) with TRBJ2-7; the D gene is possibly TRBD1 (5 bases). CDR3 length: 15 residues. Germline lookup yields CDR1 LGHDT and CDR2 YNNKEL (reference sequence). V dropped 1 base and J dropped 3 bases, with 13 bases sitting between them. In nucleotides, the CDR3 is TGTGCCAGCAGCCAAGTGTTTGGGCAGGGCTACGAGCAGTACTTC. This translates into CASSQVFGQGYEQYF.

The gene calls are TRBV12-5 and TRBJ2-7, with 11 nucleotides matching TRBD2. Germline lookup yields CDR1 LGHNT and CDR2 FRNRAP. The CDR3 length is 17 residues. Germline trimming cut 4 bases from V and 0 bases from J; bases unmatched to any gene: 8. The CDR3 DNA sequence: TGTGCTAGTGGTTGGGTAGCGGGGGGGGTACTCTCCTACGAGCAGTACTTC. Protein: CASGWVAGGVLSYEQYF. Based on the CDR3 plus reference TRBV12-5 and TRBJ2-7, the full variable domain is DARVTQTPRHKVTEMGQEVTMRCQPILGHNTVFWYRQTMMQGLELLAYFRNRAPLDDSGMPKDRFSAEMPDATLATLKIQPSEPRDSAVYFCASGWVAGGVLSYEQYFGPGTRLTVT.

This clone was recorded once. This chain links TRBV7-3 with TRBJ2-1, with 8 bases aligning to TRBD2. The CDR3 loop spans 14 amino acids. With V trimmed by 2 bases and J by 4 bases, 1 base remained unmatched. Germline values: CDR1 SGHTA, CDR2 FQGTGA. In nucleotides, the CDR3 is TGTGCCAGCAGCTTAGGCGGGGGGTACAATGAGCAGTTCTTC. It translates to CASSLGGGYNEQFF. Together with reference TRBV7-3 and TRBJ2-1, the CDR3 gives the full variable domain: GAGVSQTPSNKVTEKGKYVELRCDPISGHTALYWYRQSLGQGPEFLIYFQGTGAADDSGLPNDRFFAVRPEGSVSTLKIQRTERGDSAVYLCASSLGGGYNEQFFGPGTRLTVL.

CDR3 nucleotides: TGTGCCAGTAGTACACCCCCGGGACTGGCTACTAACTATGGCTACACCTTC. Protein sequence: CASSTPPGLATNYGYTF. The chain combines TRBV19 with TRBJ1-2; TRBD1 is a possible D gene (5 bases). This CDR3 spans 17 amino acids. Germline CDR1 reads LNHDA; CDR2 reads SQIVND (reference sequence). Trimming left V 4 bases short and J 0 bases short, with 18 bases between.

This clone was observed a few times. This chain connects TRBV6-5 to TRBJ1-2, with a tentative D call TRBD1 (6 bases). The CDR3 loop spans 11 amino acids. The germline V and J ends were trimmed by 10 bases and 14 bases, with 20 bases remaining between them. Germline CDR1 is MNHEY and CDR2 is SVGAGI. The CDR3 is CATETIGTRTF. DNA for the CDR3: TGTGCCACCGAAACCATCGGGACAAGGACCTTC.

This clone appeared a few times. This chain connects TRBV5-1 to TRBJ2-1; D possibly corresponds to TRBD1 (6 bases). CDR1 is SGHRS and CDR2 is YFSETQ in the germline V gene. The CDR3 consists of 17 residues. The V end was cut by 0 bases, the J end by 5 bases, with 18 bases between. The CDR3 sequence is CASSLGGHRLGDNEQFF. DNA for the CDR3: TGCGCCAGCAGCTTGGGGGGACACCGGCTAGGAGACAATGAGCAGTTCTTC.

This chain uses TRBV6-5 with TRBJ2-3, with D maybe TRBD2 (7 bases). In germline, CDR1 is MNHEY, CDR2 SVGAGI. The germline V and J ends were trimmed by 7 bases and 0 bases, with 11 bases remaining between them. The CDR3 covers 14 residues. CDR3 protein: CASKGGDSTDTQYF. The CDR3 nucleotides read TGTGCCAGCAAAGGGGGGGACAGCACAGATACGCAGTATTTT.

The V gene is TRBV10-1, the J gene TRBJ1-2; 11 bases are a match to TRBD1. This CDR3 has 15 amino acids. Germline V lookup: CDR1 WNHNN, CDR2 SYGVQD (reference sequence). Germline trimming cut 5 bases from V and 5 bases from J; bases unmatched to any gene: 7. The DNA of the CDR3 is TGCGCCAGCAGTCCCGGACAGGGGGCGGAATATGGCTACACCTTC. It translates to CASSPGQGAEYGYTF.

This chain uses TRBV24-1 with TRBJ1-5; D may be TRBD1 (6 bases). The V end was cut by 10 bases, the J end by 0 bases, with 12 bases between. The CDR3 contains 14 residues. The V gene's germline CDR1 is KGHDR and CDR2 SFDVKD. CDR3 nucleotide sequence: TGTGCCACAACGGGACACACTAGCAATCAGCCCCAGCATTTT. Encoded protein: CATTGHTSNQPQHF.

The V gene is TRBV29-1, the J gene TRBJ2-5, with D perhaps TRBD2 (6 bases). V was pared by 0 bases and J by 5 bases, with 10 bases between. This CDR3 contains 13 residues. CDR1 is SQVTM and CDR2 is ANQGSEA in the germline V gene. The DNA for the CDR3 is TGCAGCGTTGAAGATAACCTAGCGGAGACCCAGTACTTC. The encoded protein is CSVEDNLAETQYF.

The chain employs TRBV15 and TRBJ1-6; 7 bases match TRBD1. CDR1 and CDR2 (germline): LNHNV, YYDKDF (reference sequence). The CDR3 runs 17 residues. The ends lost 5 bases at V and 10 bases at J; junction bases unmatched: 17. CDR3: CATSRTTGTGFASPLHF. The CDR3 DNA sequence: TGTGCCACCAGCCGCACGACAGGGACGGGCTTCGCCTCACCCCTCCACTTT.

The CDR3 sequence: CATHSGQGSTEAFF. The CDR3 coding sequence is TGTGCCACCCACTCCGGGCAGGGAAGCACTGAAGCTTTCTTT. The rearrangement uses TRBV24-1 and TRBJ1-1, with a tentative D call TRBD1 (5 bases). Trimming removed 9 bases from V and 4 bases from J, with 17 bases in between. The CDR3 extends over 14 amino acids. Germline CDR1 reads KGHDR; CDR2 reads SFDVKD.

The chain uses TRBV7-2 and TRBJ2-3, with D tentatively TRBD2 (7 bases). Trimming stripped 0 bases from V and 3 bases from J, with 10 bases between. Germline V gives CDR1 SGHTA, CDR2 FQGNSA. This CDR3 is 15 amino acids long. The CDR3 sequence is CASSLAAGATDTQYF. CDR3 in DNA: TGTGCCAGCAGCTTAGCTGCGGGGGCGACAGATACGCAGTATTTT.